Listed below are T cell receptor beta chains from one sample, sequenced in a study of patients and donors after allogeneic stem cell transplantation. One entry per CDR3 protein results from TCRdb running MiXCR on the RT-PCR reads. Of about 150,000 distinct CDR3 sequences in the sample, approximately 35% were seen once. The source material was blood, either unsorted or a sorted T cell fraction (not recorded which). The receptors derive from a human donor who was either an allogeneic HSCT recipient or a stem cell or donor lymphocyte infusion donor (not recorded which). It is not recorded whose cells these are; they may come from a transplant donor. Each CDR3 is given with its conserved first and last residue.

j_call v_call cdr3_aa
TRBJ2-7 TRBV15 CATSAMATDLSYEQYF
TRBJ2-1 TRBV7-2 CASAGGPRYNEQFF
TRBJ1-5 TRBV20-1 CSATRQGGNQPQHF
TRBJ2-3 TRBV24-1 CATSDIARGGNPTDTQYF
TRBJ1-5 TRBV6-1 CASSEAVMGKKHF
TRBJ1-2 TRBV6-1 CASSEWAGAGYTF
TRBJ1-5 TRBV7-9 CASSSTGQPQHF
TRBJ1-3 TRBV11-2 CASSLDWGHSRENTIYF
TRBJ1-2 TRBV6-5 CASFFRGGYTF
TRBJ2-7 TRBV29-1 CSVGQAYEQYF
TRBJ1-1 TRBV29-1 CSAVDGNTEAFF
TRBJ1-1 TRBV12-3/TRBV12-4 CASSIEGVSTEAFF
TRBJ1-5 TRBV6-1 CASSLPGTGFNQPQHF
TRBJ1-1 TRBV5-1 CASSLAGRQSPLNTEAFF
TRBJ2-2 TRBV20-1 CSALPPLSAGNTGELFF
TRBJ1-2 TRBV20-1 CSARAQGTNYGYTF
TRBJ1-1 TRBV5-1 CASSLEGDRKQAEAFF
TRBJ2-6 TRBV28 CASSLWTGTPDVLTF
TRBJ1-5 TRBV2 CASSPDREPQPQHF
TRBJ2-1 TRBV9 CASSPHLSGGGEQFF
TRBJ1-6 TRBV5-1 CASSRLGTGFFSYNSPLHF
TRBJ1-4 TRBV6-5 CASSYYGSREKLFF
TRBJ1-1 TRBV19 CASSTLGQMNTEAFF
TRBJ2-1 TRBV4-2 CASSQDPGQGGEQFF